This T cell receptor (beta chain) appears in the sequencing data of a study of technical replicates of blood from several donors. TCRdb keeps only in-frame clones here, not all; method: immunoSEQ multiplex PCR. The sample shows 40,000 to 55,000 clones, around 95% of them seen only once. The source material was T cells isolated from PBMCs. This TCR was sampled from a human donor in good health.

The CDR3, as DNA: TGCAGCGTTGCGGGAGGGGAAGTGAACACTGAAGCTTTCTTT. Translation: CSVAGGEVNTEAFF. The chain recombines TRBV29-1 with TRBJ1-1, with D perhaps TRBD1 (5 bases). CDR1 is SQVTM and CDR2 is ANQGSEA in the germline V gene. The V and J ends lost 4 bases and 0 bases respectively, with 12 bases between them. The CDR3 covers 14 residues.